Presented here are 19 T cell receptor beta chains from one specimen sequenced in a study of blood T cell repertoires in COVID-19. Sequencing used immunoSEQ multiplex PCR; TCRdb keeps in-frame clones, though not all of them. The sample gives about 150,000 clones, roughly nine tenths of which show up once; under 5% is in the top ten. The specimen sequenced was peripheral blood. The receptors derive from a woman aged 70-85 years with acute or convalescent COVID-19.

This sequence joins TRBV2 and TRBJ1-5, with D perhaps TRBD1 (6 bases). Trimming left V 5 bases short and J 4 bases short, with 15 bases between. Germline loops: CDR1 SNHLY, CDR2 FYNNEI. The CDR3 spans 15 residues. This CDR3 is CASSYTRTENQPQHF. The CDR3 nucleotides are TGTGCCAGCAGTTACACTAGGACAGAGAATCAGCCCCAGCATTTT.

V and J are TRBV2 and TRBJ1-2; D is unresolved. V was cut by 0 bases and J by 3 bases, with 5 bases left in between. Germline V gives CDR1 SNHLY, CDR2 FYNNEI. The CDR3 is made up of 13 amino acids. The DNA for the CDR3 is TGTGCCAGCAGTGAAGCTTTAGACTATGGCTACACCTTC. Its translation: CASSEALDYGYTF.

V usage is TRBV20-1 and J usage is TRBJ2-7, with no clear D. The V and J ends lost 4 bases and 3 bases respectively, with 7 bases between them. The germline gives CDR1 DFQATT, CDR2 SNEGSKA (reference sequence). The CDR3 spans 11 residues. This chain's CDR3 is CSATLSYEQYF. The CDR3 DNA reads TGCAGTGCTACCCTGAGCTACGAGCAGTACTTC.

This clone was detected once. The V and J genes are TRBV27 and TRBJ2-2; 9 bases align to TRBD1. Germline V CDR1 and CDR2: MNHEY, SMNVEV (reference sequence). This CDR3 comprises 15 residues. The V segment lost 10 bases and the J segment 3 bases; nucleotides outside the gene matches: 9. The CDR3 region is CATGIQGAYTGELFF. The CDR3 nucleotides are TGTGCCACCGGGATACAGGGGGCGTACACCGGGGAGCTGTTTTTT.

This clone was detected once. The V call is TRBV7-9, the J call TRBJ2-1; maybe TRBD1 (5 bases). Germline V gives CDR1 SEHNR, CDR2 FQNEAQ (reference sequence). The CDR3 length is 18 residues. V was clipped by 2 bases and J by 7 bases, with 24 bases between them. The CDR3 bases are TGTGCCAGCAGCTTAAGGGGTCGGGCAGCCCCCACTGGGAATGAGCAGTTCTTC. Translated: CASSLRGRAAPTGNEQFF.

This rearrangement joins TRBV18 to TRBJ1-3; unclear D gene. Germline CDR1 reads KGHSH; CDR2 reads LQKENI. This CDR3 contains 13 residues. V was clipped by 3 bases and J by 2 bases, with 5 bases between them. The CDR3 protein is CASSPTAGNTIYF. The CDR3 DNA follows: TGTGCCAGCTCACCCACGGCTGGAAACACCATATATTTT. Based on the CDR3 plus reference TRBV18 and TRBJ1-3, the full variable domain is NAGVMQNPRHLVRRRGQEARLRCSPMKGHSHVYWYRQLPEEGLKFMVYLQKENIIDESGMPKERFSAEFPKEGPSILRIQQVVRGDSAAYFCASSPTAGNTIYFGEGSWLTVV.

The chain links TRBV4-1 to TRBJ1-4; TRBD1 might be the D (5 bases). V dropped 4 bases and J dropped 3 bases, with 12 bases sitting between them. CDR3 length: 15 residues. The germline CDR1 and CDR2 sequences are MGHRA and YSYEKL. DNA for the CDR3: TGCGCCAGCAGCCTCACCTCAGGGCCTAATGAAAAACTGTTTTTT. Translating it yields CASSLTSGPNEKLFF.

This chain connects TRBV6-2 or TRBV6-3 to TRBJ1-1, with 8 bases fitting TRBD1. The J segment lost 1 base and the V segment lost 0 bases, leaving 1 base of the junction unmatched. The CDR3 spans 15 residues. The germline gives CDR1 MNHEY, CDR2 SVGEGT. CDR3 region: CASSYSGTGNTEAFF. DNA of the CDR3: TGTGCCAGCAGTTACTCAGGGACAGGGAACACTGAAGCTTTCTTT.

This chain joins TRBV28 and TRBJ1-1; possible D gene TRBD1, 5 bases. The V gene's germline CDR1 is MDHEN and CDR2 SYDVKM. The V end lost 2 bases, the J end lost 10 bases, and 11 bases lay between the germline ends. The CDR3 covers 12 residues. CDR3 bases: TGTGCCAGCAGTTTAAAGGGGTTCGCAGCTTTCTTT. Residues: CASSLKGFAAFF.

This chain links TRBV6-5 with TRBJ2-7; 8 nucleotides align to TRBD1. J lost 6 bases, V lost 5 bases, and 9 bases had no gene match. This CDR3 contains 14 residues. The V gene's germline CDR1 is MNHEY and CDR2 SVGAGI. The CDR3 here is CASSTRTGTGEQYF. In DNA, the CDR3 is TGTGCCAGCAGTACCCGGACAGGGACGGGCGAGCAGTACTTC.

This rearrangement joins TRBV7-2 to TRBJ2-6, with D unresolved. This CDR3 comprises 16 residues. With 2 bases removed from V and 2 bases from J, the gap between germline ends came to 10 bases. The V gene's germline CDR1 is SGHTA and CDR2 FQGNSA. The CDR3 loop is CASSLKYIAGANVLTF. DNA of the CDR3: TGTGCCAGCAGCTTAAAATACATCGCTGGGGCCAACGTCCTGACTTTC. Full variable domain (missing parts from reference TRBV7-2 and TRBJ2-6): GAGVSQSPSNKVTEKGKDVELRCDPISGHTALYWYRQSLGQGLEFLIYFQGNSAPDKSGLPSDRFSAERTGGSVSTLTIQRTQQEDSAVYLCASSLKYIAGANVLTFGAGSRLTVL.

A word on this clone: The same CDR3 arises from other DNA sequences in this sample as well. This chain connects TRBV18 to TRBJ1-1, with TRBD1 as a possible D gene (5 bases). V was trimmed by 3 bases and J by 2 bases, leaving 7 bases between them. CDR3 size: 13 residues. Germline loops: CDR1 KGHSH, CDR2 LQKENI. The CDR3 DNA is TGTGCCAGCTCACCCACAGGCAACACTGAAGCTTTCTTT. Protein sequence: CASSPTGNTEAFF. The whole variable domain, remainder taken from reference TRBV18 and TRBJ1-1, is NAGVMQNPRHLVRRRGQEARLRCSPMKGHSHVYWYRQLPEEGLKFMVYLQKENIIDESGMPKERFSAEFPKEGPSILRIQQVVRGDSAAYFCASSPTGNTEAFFGQGTRLTVV.

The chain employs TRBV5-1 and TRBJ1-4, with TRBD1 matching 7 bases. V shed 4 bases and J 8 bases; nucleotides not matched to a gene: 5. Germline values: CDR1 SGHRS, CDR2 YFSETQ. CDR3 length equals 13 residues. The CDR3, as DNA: TGCGCCAGCAGCCCAGAACAGGGGGAAAAACTGTTTTTT. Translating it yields CASSPEQGEKLFF.

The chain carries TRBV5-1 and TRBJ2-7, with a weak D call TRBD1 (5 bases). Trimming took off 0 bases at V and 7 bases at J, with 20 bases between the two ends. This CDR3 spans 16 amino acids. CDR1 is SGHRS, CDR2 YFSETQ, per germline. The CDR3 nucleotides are TGCGCCAGCAGCTTGGAAGTCAGGGCTCCCCCGTCGGAGCAGTACTTC. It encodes CASSLEVRAPPSEQYF.

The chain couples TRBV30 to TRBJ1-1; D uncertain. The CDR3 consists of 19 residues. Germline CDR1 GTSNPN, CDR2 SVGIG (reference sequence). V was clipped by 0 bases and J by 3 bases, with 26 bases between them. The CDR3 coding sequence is TGTGCCTGGAGTGTACGGTCTTGGCGAAACACTATTACTCACACTGAAGCTTTCTTT. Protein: CAWSVRSWRNTITHTEAFF.

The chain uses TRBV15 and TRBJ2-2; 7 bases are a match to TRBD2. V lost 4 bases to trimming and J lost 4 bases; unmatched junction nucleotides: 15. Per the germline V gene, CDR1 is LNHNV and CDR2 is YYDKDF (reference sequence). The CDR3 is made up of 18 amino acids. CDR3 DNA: TGTGCCACCAGCACAACCCGAAGGCTCGAGCGGGGCACCGGGGAGCTGTTTTTT. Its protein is CATSTTRRLERGTGELFF. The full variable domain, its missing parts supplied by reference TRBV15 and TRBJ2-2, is DAMVIQNPRYQVTQFGKPVTLSCSQTLNHNVMYWYQQKSSQAPKLLFHYYDKDFNNEADTPDNFQSRRPNTSFCFLDIRSPGLGDTAMYLCATSTTRRLERGTGELFFGEGSRLTVL.

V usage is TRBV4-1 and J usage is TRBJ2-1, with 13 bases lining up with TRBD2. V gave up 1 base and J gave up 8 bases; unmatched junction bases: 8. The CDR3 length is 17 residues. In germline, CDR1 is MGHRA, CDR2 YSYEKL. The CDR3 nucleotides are TGCGCCAGCAGCCAAGTCGGGAGGACTAGCGGGGGTGATGAGCAGTTCTTC. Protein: CASSQVGRTSGGDEQFF.

This chain's CDR3 is CASSAYPGQGVFTGELFF. The CDR3 DNA reads as TGTGCCAGCAGCGCCTACCCCGGACAGGGGGTTTTCACCGGGGAGCTGTTTTTT. The chain uses TRBV9 and TRBJ2-2, with 10 bases lining up with TRBD1. The CDR3 length is 18 residues. V dropped 3 bases and J dropped 4; count of bases not matched to a gene: 12. From germline, CDR1 is SGDLS and CDR2 YYNGEE.

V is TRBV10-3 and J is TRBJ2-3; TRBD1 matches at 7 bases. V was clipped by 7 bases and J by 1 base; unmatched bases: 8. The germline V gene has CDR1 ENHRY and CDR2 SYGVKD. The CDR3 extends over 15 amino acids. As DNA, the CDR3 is TGTGCCATCACAGCCGACAGGGACCGCACAGATACGCAGTATTTT. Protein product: CAITADRDRTDTQYF.